The text below deals with one T cell receptor beta chain. In the study's own analysis: Reference gene primer amplification gave nucleated cell count estimates. Sequencing was performed with immunoSEQ multiplex PCR; in TCRdb, only in-frame clones are kept and a portion is missing. D and trimming were read from the DNA, whereas the V and J calls and clone size are those reported in that table. The repertoire consists of roughly 410,000 clones, with around 87% occurring once and the leading ten covering about 2.3%. This record comes from a study of blood T cell repertoires in COVID-19. The wider study: The cDNA or gDNA used as material had been derived from T cells, B-cell-depleted T cells, or PBMCs.

The germline CDR1 and CDR2 sequences are SGDLS and YYNGEE. Trimming cost V 4 bases and J 6 bases, with 11 bases left between them. The CDR3 is made up of 13 amino acids. Enrollment of patients from Seattle took place during active infection, with longitudinal follow-up. Input material: peripheral blood. The TCR originated in a woman aged 60-70 years with COVID-19, enrolled during active disease. V gene TRBV9 combines with J gene TRBJ1-5; D gene unclear. The DNA of the CDR3 is TGTGCCAGCAGCCCAGGAGAGGGTCAGCCCCAGCATTTT. Protein product: CASSPGEGQPQHF.